This TCR beta chain is from a study of blood T cell repertoires in COVID-19 (dated by TCRdb to 2020 to 2021). Concerning the study at large: Samples covering the acute and convalescent phases of COVID-19 were provided by collaborators in the United States, Italy and Spain. The material from the prospective study consisted of cDNA or gDNA derived from T cells, B-cell-depleted T cells, or PBMCs. Subjects who had been exposed to COVID-19, were actively infected with it, or had recovered from it provided the deeply sampled blood TCRbeta repertoires that made up the dataset. A freely available public database, intended as a resource for researchers studying the immune response to SARS-CoV-2, is where the repertoires were released. The samples were drawn from two sources: the first 160 participants of the ongoing ImmuneRACE study, and fewer than 1,500 subjects contributed by 6 global collaborators. A de-identified subject ID, COVID-19 status, age in years and sex were almost always included in the sample metadata. HLA class I and class II types, where available, came from metadata supplied by the sample provider rather than from assay-based typing.

In Seattle, one collaborating source enrolled patients while the infection was active and tracked those patients longitudinally over the course of disease. The collaborating institutions used their own protocols to collect whole blood in K2EDTA tubes. For TCRbeta analysis, collaborator samples were shipped as frozen whole blood, as isolated PBMCs, or as DNA extracted from either sample type. TCRbeta CDR3 regions were amplified from genomic DNA using the immunoSEQ Assay, a bias-controlled multiplex PCR. Per the authors' processing: The number of nucleated cells in each sample was estimated by amplification of reference gene primers within the assay. To quantify the absolute abundance of each unique TCRbeta CDR3 rearrangement, sequence reads were collapsed and filtered. Productive Simpson clonality was computed per sample as the square root of Simpson's diversity index over productive rearrangements. What TCRdb holds here is the immuneACCESS table cut down to in-frame rearrangements. Part of the clones is not present; checked against another copy, under half of the missing clones reflect an unresolved V gene, and the others are unexplained. V, J and clone size are those of that table, while D and trimming were read from the DNA. In this sample the table shows roughly 440,000 clones, 88% of which occur a single time. The ten biggest clones cover over 9.5% of the sample.

Overall study results and their limits: Clinical and demographic metadata were provided uncurated, with the amount varying by source and participant.

For this clone: Its antigen is unknown. No much larger clone exists at a distance of one base, and base qualities are not known.

The sequenced sample consisted of peripheral blood. This receptor was taken from a woman between 45 and 65 years old with COVID-19, enrolled during active disease.

Here the CDR3 is given as CASSARLAGTNNEQFF. Here is the DNA: TGTGCCAGCAGTGCCCGACTAGCGGGAACCAACAATGAGCAGTTCTTC. The chain couples TRBV6-1 to TRBJ2-1; 11 bases in the junction line up with TRBD2. Trimming accounts for 4 bases at V and 5 bases at J, while the number of junction bases matched to no gene is 7. The CDR3 spans 16 residues, from the cysteine through the phenylalanine. Only the CDR3 DNA stays, 48 bases, in frame from base 1. In the germline V gene, CDR1 corresponds to MNHNS and CDR2 to SASEGT.